One and the same sample provided the 23 T cell receptor beta chains below, sequenced in a study of T cell responses to AZD1222 COVID-19 vaccine. Clones were read by immunoSEQ multiplex PCR, and TCRdb kept only the in-frame ones, dropping some. This sample yields 150,000 to 200,000 clones, of which over 85% are seen a single time; 3.5% to 5% belongs to the top ten. The material was peripheral blood, obtained on day 0 of AZD1222 vaccination. All receptors derive from an adult in good health.

The rearrangement links TRBV7-2 to TRBJ2-7; 7 nucleotides match TRBD1. The CDR3 contains 15 residues. With 0 bases clipped from V and 3 bases from J, the junction kept 5 bases outside the gene matches. The germline CDR1 and CDR2 sequences are SGHTA and FQGNSA. DNA of the CDR3: TGTGCCAGCAGCTTAGCGCCAGGGGGAATCTACGAGCAGTACTTC. Residues: CASSLAPGGIYEQYF.

This clone was seen a few times. The rearrangement joins TRBV5-4 to TRBJ1-2, with D possibly being TRBD1 (6 bases). CDR3 length: 13 residues. Deletions cut 4 bases from V and 2 bases from J, with 9 bases between. Germline V gene data show CDR1 as SGHNT and CDR2 as YYREEE (reference sequence). As DNA, the CDR3 is TGTGCCAGCAGCCAGACAGGCAACTATGGCTACACCTTC. Protein sequence: CASSQTGNYGYTF.

This chain connects TRBV21-1 to TRBJ2-6; the table names TRBD2, a call not compared with the DNA. TRBV21-1 is a known pseudogene. The CDR3 is 17 amino acids. CDR3 sequence: CASSKCPGTGGANVLTF. CDR3 sequence (DNA): TGTGCCAGCAGCAAGTGTCCGGGGACTGGTGGGGCCAACGTCCTGACTTTC.

For the CDR3, the DNA is TGTGCCGGTCTCAAGGTCGCTCTTGCAACTAATGAAAAACTGTTTTTT. Translated: CAGLKVALATNEKLFF. The chain uses TRBV7-9 and TRBJ1-4; D ambiguous. With 11 bases removed from V and 0 bases from J, the gap between germline ends came to 19 bases. This CDR3 has 16 residues. Looked up from germline, CDR1 is SEHNR and CDR2 is FQNEAQ (reference sequence).

This clone was seen only a few times. The chain links TRBV6-5 to TRBJ2-1; 8 positions match TRBD2. This CDR3 comprises 15 residues. CDR1 MNHEY and CDR2 SVGAGI come from the germline V gene. The V segment lost 6 bases and the J segment 0 bases; nucleotides outside the gene matches: 4. The DNA for the CDR3 is TGTGCCAGCAGCAAACTAGCGGACTCCTACAATGAGCAGTTCTTC. Its protein product is CASSKLADSYNEQFF.

The chain joins TRBV3-1 (or the pseudogene TRBV3-2) to TRBJ2-1; no firm D call. In germline, CDR1 is LGHDT, CDR2 YNNKEL (reference sequence). V lost 4 bases to trimming and J lost 6 bases, with 13 bases between them. The CDR3 is 14 amino acids. The CDR3 DNA sequence: TGTGCCAGCAGCCCCCTAGTCGTAGGCAATGAGCAGTTCTTC. Translated, it gives CASSPLVVGNEQFF.

V gene TRBV6-6 combines with J gene TRBJ2-7; 10 positions agree with TRBD2. This CDR3 has 14 amino acids. Looked up from germline, CDR1 is MNHNY and CDR2 is SVGAGI (reference sequence). Trimming removed 7 bases from V and 3 bases from J; junction bases left unmatched: 6. CDR3 nucleotide sequence: TGTGCCAGCAAAGGACTAGCGGATAACTACGAGCAGTACTTC. Protein sequence: CASKGLADNYEQYF.

The genes are TRBV4-2 and TRBJ1-1; 7 bases align to TRBD1. V was clipped by 3 bases and J by 1 base; unmatched bases: 5. The CDR3 totals 15 residues. Germline CDR1 is LGHNA and CDR2 is YNFKEQ. CDR3 nucleotides: TGTGCCAGCAGCCACCCGGGACAGAAGAACACTGAAGCTTTCTTT. It specifies CASSHPGQKNTEAFF.

This sequence joins TRBV10-3 and TRBJ2-7, with 8 bases matching TRBD2. J was trimmed by 6 bases and V by 0 bases; bases with no gene match: 16. Germline assignment: CDR1 ENHRY and CDR2 SYGVKD. CDR3 length: 18 residues. The DNA of the CDR3 is TGTGCCATCAGTGAGTCGATCCAGCGGGAGAGTTTGCGCGGCGAGCAGTACTTC. Protein sequence: CAISESIQRESLRGEQYF.

CDR3 residues: CASSADPGQENYGYTF. CDR3 bases: TGTGCCAGCAGCGCCGACCCGGGACAGGAAAACTATGGCTACACCTTC. The V call is TRBV13, the J call TRBJ1-2; TRBD1 aligns across 8 bases. CDR1 and CDR2 (germline): PRHDT, FYEKMQ (reference sequence). CDR3 size: 16 residues. V shed 5 bases, J shed 2 bases, and the junction held 10 bases outside the gene matches. Combining the CDR3 with reference TRBV13 and TRBJ1-2 gives the whole variable domain AAGVIQSPRHLIKEKRETATLKCYPIPRHDTVYWYQQGPGQDPQFLISFYEKMQSDKGSIPDRFSAQQFSDYHSELNMSSLELGDSALYFCASSADPGQENYGYTFGSGTRLTVV.

This chain joins TRBV5-1 and TRBJ1-5; D is unclear. V lost 0 bases and J 0 bases, leaving 7 bases between the germline ends. Germline V gene sequence: CDR1 SGHRS, CDR2 YFSETQ. The CDR3 extends over 15 amino acids. Here the CDR3 reads CASSLGVPSNQPQHF. CDR3 nucleotide sequence: TGCGCCAGCAGCTTGGGGGTACCTAGCAATCAGCCCCAGCATTTT.

In this sample, this clone turned up a few times. This chain links TRBV7-9 with TRBJ2-7; D remains ambiguous. The CDR3 is 15 amino acids. Trimming took 3 bases from V and 3 from J, leaving 15 bases between them. Germline CDR1 is SEHNR and CDR2 is FQNEAQ (reference sequence). The CDR3 spells CASSFDGTPNYEQYF. In DNA form, the CDR3 reads TGTGCCAGCAGCTTCGACGGAACGCCAAACTACGAGCAGTACTTC.

V usage is TRBV6-5 and J usage is TRBJ1-2; 9 bases line up with TRBD1. V lost 5 bases to trimming and J lost 5 bases; unmatched junction nucleotides: 3. The CDR3 consists of 13 residues. CDR1 is MNHEY and CDR2 is SVGAGI in the germline V gene. The CDR3 DNA is TGTGCCAGCAGTCAGGACAGGGGATATGGCTACACCTTC. Translated: CASSQDRGYGYTF.

This clone was observed a handful of times. The DNA of the CDR3 is TGTGCCAGCAGCTTGGAATGGGGGGGGGACACTGAAGCTTTCTTT. This codes for CASSLEWGGDTEAFF. The chain has TRBV5-4 and TRBJ1-1; weak D call: TRBD1 (5 bases). Trimming stripped 0 bases from V and 3 bases from J, with 12 bases between. Germline V gene lookup returns CDR1 SGHNT and CDR2 YYREEE (reference sequence). The CDR3 is 15 residues long.

The CDR3 reads CASSQYRGSSPLHF. The CDR3 coding sequence is TGTGCCAGCAGCCAATATAGGGGGAGCTCACCCCTCCACTTT. This chain connects TRBV14 to TRBJ1-6; D is possibly TRBD1 (6 bases). V dropped 2 bases and J dropped 10 bases, with 12 bases sitting between them. There are 14 residues in the CDR3. The germline V gene has CDR1 SGHDN and CDR2 FVKESK.

J is TRBJ1-5 and V is TRBV6-5; TRBD1 aligns across 10 bases. Germline CDR1 reads MNHEY; CDR2 reads SVGAGI. The CDR3 loop spans 15 amino acids. J gave up 4 bases and V 6 bases, and 6 bases lay outside the gene matches. The CDR3 protein is CASRPDRGQNQPQHF. CDR3 nucleotides: TGTGCCAGCAGACCCGACAGGGGGCAAAATCAGCCCCAGCATTTT.

The V and J genes are TRBV4-1 and TRBJ2-7; D could derive from TRBD1 or TRBD2 (6 bases each). V gave up 2 bases and J gave up 3 bases, with 11 bases separating them. The CDR3 sequence is 14 residues long. Germline loops: CDR1 MGHRA, CDR2 YSYEKL. Written as DNA, the CDR3 is TGCGCCAGCAGCCAAATGGGGGGCTTCTACGAGCAGTACTTC. Translation gives CASSQMGGFYEQYF.

The chain is built from TRBV24-1 and TRBJ1-1; no clear D gene. This CDR3 is 13 amino acids long. Germline V gene sequence: CDR1 KGHDR, CDR2 SFDVKD. V gave up 7 bases and J gave up 5 bases, with 13 bases separating them. DNA for the CDR3: TGTGCCACCAGGCTGATTCCCGGGACTGAAGCTTTCTTT. Amino acid sequence: CATRLIPGTEAFF.

This chain links TRBV10-1 with TRBJ1-4; D possibly corresponds to TRBD1 (5 bases). Germline V gene data show CDR1 as WNHNN and CDR2 as SYGVQD (reference sequence). This CDR3 contains 17 residues. Trimming shortened V by 2 bases and J by 0 bases, and 13 bases separated the two germline ends. The CDR3 reads CASSEGGAGATNEKLFF. The CDR3 DNA reads TGCGCCAGCAGTGAGGGGGGAGCCGGCGCAACTAATGAAAAACTGTTTTTT.

This chain uses TRBV27 with TRBJ1-5, with D possibly matching TRBD1 (5 bases). V was shortened by 6 bases and J by 6 bases, with 21 bases between the two germline ends. CDR3 length: 16 amino acids. The germline gives CDR1 MNHEY, CDR2 SMNVEV (reference sequence). The CDR3 protein is CASSPRGGFSGQPQHF. CDR3 sequence (DNA): TGTGCCAGCAGCCCCCGGGGGGGGTTCTCGGGTCAGCCCCAGCATTTT.

This chain connects TRBV7-9 to TRBJ2-7, with D possibly TRBD2 on 6 matching bases. Trimming cost V 7 bases and J 0 bases, with 16 bases left between them. The CDR3 runs to 15 residues. The germline CDR1 and CDR2 sequences are SEHNR and FQNEAQ (reference sequence). CDR3 nucleotides: TGTGCCAGCACCTCCCGGGGCGGGACCTCCTACGAGCAGTACTTC. Protein product: CASTSRGGTSYEQYF. The full variable domain, rest sourced from reference TRBV7-9 and TRBJ2-7, is DTGVSQNPRHKITKRGQNVTFRCDPISEHNRLYWYRQTLGQGPEFLTYFQNEAQLEKSRLLSDRFSAERPKGSFSTLEIQRTEQGDSAMYLCASTSRGGTSYEQYFGPGTRLTVT.

The V gene is TRBV28, the J gene TRBJ1-5; D is undetermined. V lost 5 bases and J lost 5, with 4 bases in between. Germline CDR1 reads MDHEN; CDR2 reads SYDVKM. There are 11 residues in the CDR3. CDR3 sequence (DNA): TGTGCCAGCAGTGCCGATCAGCCCCAGCATTTT. Amino acids: CASSADQPQHF.

V gene TRBV18 combines with J gene TRBJ1-1, with 7 bases matching TRBD1. The V gene end was trimmed by 8 bases and the J gene end by 0 bases; junction bases not matched to a gene: 3. The CDR3 length is 13 residues. Germline values: CDR1 KGHSH, CDR2 LQKENI. The CDR3 region is CASGGQMNTEAFF. The CDR3 nucleotides read TGTGCCAGCGGGGGACAGATGAACACTGAAGCTTTCTTT.